The source of this T cell receptor (beta chain) is a study of shared T cell receptors in the human thymus. Assay: immunoSEQ multiplex PCR; the TCRdb copy retains only in-frame clones and omits some. This sample has some 400,000 clones, with 85% to 95% found just once. This CDR3 is built from 14 residues. CDR1 is GTSNPN, CDR2 SVGIG, per germline (reference sequence). The germline V and J ends were trimmed by 0 bases and 5 bases, with 13 bases remaining between them. Input material: thymocytes. This clonotype was obtained from a human donor. The chain is built from TRBV30 and TRBJ1-1; the D gene is possibly TRBD1 (5 bases). CDR3 bases: TGTGCCTGGAGTGTCCCAGCCGGGGGTACTGAAGCTTTCTTT. Its protein is CAWSVPAGGTEAFF.